This TCR beta chain originates from a study of blood T cells in healthy people across ages. Turning to the study itself: When template switching was applied, about one barcoded beta molecule was captured per two T cells.

The CDR3 is 15 residues long. Germline CDR1 and CDR2: MNHEY and SVGAGI. V dropped 5 bases and J dropped 0 bases, with 11 bases sitting between them. At least 6 million PBMCs were isolated per sample. Total RNA extraction produced at least 5 micrograms (per sample) for the study. A second PCR, run for roughly 7 to 12 cycles, used a sample-barcoded 5' primer plus a J-beta primer mix. TCRdb processed the 5' RACE reads anew with MiXCR; each CDR3 protein has one entry. This table has roughly 680,000 distinct CDR3 sequences, about 21% appearing once. The sequence derives from an older man in good health. The sample consisted of blood. The V gene is TRBV6-5, the J gene TRBJ1-3, with D unresolved. DNA for the CDR3: TGTGCCAGCAGTCCGGGTCTATTCTCTGGAAACACCATATATTTT. Its protein is CASSPGLFSGNTIYF.